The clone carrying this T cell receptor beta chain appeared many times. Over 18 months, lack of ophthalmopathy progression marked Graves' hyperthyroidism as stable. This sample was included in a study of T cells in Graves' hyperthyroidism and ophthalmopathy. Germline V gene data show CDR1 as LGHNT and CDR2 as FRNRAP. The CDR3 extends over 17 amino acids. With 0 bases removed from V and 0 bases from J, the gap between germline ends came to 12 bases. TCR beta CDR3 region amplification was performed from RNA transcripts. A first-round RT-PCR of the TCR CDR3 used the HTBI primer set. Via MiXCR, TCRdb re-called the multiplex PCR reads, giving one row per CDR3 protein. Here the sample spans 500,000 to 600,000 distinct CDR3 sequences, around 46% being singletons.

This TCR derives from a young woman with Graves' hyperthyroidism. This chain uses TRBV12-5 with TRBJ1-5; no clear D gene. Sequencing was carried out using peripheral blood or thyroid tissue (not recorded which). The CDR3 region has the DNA TGTGCTAGTGGTTTGGTACTGGGCACCCATAGCAATCAGCCCCAGCATTTT. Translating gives CASGLVLGTHSNQPQHF. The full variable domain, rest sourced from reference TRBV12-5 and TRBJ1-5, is DARVTQTPRHKVTEMGQEVTMRCQPILGHNTVFWYRQTMMQGLELLAYFRNRAPLDDSGMPKDRFSAEMPDATLATLKIQPSEPRDSAVYFCASGLVLGTHSNQPQHFGDGTRLSIL.